The present entry profiles one T cell receptor (beta chain) with its context. The CDR3 extends over 9 amino acids. The data derive from a study of shared clonotypes between healthy human individuals. The method was immunoSEQ multiplex PCR; TCRdb's version includes in-frame clones alone and lacks a portion of them. The sample records roughly 2.2 million clones, roughly 92% being singletons. The chain employs TRBV21-1 and TRBJ1-1. TRBV21-1 is a listed pseudogene. The sample comprised naive CD4+ T cells from PBMCs. Subset indicated: CD45RA+ positively selected. The origin of this receptor is a man aged 18 to 30 in good health. Some clones in this sample may be carry-over from other donors' samples. The DNA for the CDR3 is TGTGCCAGCGACCCGGAAGCTTTCTTT. This codes for CASDPEAFF.